The TCR beta chain described here comes from a study of blood T cell repertoires in COVID-19. On the study more broadly: The cDNA or gDNA used as material had been derived from T cells, B-cell-depleted T cells, or PBMCs.

TCRdb keeps only in-frame clones here, not all; method: immunoSEQ multiplex PCR. This sample carries about 97,000 clones, around 92% of them seen once, and the ten largest clones take 4.5% to 6%. Germline V CDR1 and CDR2: LGHDT, YNNKEL (reference sequence). The CDR3 length is 15 residues. The ends lost 0 bases at V and 6 bases at J; junction bases unmatched: 5. This TCR was sampled from a middle-aged man with active COVID-19. V and J are TRBV3-1 (or the pseudogene TRBV3-2) and TRBJ2-1; TRBD2 agrees at 7 bases. Sequencing was done on a sample of peripheral blood. CDR3 in DNA: TGTGCCAGCAGCCAAGAAGGCGGGAGTAGCAATGAGCAGTTCTTC. Protein sequence: CASSQEGGSSNEQFF.